These 12 T cell receptor beta chains share one sample of origin, sequenced in a study of blood T cell repertoires in COVID-19. TCRdb keeps only in-frame clones here, not all; method: immunoSEQ multiplex PCR. The repertoire holds about 200,000 clones, around 86% seen once, with 8.2% in the top ten. The specimen was peripheral blood. These receptors were taken from a woman of 80 years or more with COVID-19, enrolled during active disease.

The V call is TRBV18, the J call TRBJ1-1; unclear D gene. CDR3 length: 14 residues. Per germline, CDR1 KGHSH and CDR2 LQKENI. Trimming shortened V by 2 bases and J by 3 bases, and 10 bases separated the two germline ends. The CDR3 loop reads CASSPGQEHTEAFF. In nucleotides, the CDR3 is TGTGCCAGCTCACCAGGGCAGGAACACACTGAAGCTTTCTTT.

The rearrangement joins TRBV5-6 to TRBJ1-4; possible D gene TRBD1, 5 bases. V lost 3 bases and J 2 bases, leaving 11 bases between the germline ends. Germline loops: CDR1 SGHDT, CDR2 YYEEEE. The CDR3 sequence is 15 residues long. The CDR3 coding sequence is TGTGCCAGCAGCTCCCCAGGGTCCACTAATGAAAAACTGTTTTTT. Translated, it gives CASSSPGSTNEKLFF.

This clone appeared a few times. The gene calls are TRBV10-3 and TRBJ1-4; 8 bases match TRBD1. From germline, CDR1 is ENHRY and CDR2 SYGVKD. V trimming: 6 bases; J trimming: 5 bases; junction bases outside the gene matches: 5. This CDR3 comprises 14 residues. CDR3 residues: CAISSGTGNEKLFF. In DNA, the CDR3 is TGTGCCATCAGCTCAGGGACAGGAAATGAAAAACTGTTTTTT.

The chain joins TRBV6-6 to TRBJ1-3; perhaps TRBD1 as D (6 bases). CDR3 length: 14 residues. Trimming removed 5 bases at V and 2 bases at J, with 10 bases between. Germline CDR1 MNHNY, CDR2 SVGAGI (reference sequence). In nucleotides, the CDR3 is TGTGCCAGCAGTCTACAGGGTGCTGGAAACACCATATATTTT. This sequence encodes CASSLQGAGNTIYF.

The chain couples TRBV2 to TRBJ1-5; D is perhaps TRBD1 (5 bases). V lost 6 bases and J 2 bases, leaving 11 bases between the germline ends. Germline loops: CDR1 SNHLY, CDR2 FYNNEI. The CDR3 is 14 amino acids. CDR3 sequence (DNA): TGTGCCAGCAGGTATAGACAGCGCAATCAGCCCCAGCATTTT. Translation: CASRYRQRNQPQHF.

This chain links TRBV11-3 with TRBJ2-2; 7 positions match TRBD2. Germline V CDR1 and CDR2: SGHNT, YENEEA. J was trimmed by 6 bases and V by 4 bases; bases with no gene match: 11. The CDR3 has 16 amino acids. The CDR3 reads CASSYLRGRAPGELFF. For the CDR3, the DNA is TGTGCCAGCAGCTACCTACGAGGGAGGGCCCCCGGGGAGCTGTTTTTT.

The chain couples TRBV7-9 to TRBJ1-3; D is ambiguous. Germline loops: CDR1 SEHNR, CDR2 FQNEAQ (reference sequence). Trimming cost V 4 bases and J 0 bases, with 10 bases left between them. CDR3 length: 15 amino acids. Written as DNA, the CDR3 is TGTGCCAGCAGCTATAGCACGAGCTCTGGAAACACCATATATTTT. Protein sequence: CASSYSTSSGNTIYF.

There are a few counts of this clone. This sequence joins TRBV15 and TRBJ2-5, with D possibly matching TRBD1 (5 bases). V gave up 0 bases and J gave up 4 bases, with 9 bases separating them. CDR1 is LNHNV and CDR2 is YYDKDF in the germline V gene (reference sequence). The CDR3 consists of 14 residues. The CDR3 is CATSRDRGAETQYF. CDR3 in DNA: TGTGCCACCAGCAGAGATAGGGGTGCAGAGACCCAGTACTTC.

V gene TRBV6-5 combines with J gene TRBJ1-5; D perhaps matches TRBD1 (6 bases). Trimming took 6 bases from V and 7 from J, leaving 16 bases between them. In germline, CDR1 is MNHEY, CDR2 SVGAGI. The CDR3 length is 14 residues. CDR3 loop: CASRTGARGQPQHF. As DNA, the CDR3 is TGTGCCAGCAGAACCGGGGCTAGGGGGCAGCCCCAGCATTTT.

The rearrangement joins TRBV6-5 to TRBJ1-1; D gene unclear. CDR1 MNHEY and CDR2 SVGAGI come from the germline V gene. The CDR3 is 14 amino acids. V was cut by 6 bases and J by 0 bases, with 11 bases left in between. The CDR3 region has the DNA TGTGCCAGCAGCGACTTCATTTTGAACACTGAAGCTTTCTTT. Its protein is CASSDFILNTEAFF.

This clone was counted only a few times. The chain joins TRBV5-8 to TRBJ2-7, with D unclear. The CDR3 runs 15 residues. The germline gives CDR1 SGHTS, CDR2 YDEGEE. The V gene lost 6 bases and the J gene lost 6 bases, with 22 bases spanning the gap. The chain's CDR3 is CASTRPAGIFPEQYF. The CDR3 nucleotides are TGTGCCAGCACCCGTCCGGCAGGAATTTTTCCCGAGCAGTACTTC.

This chain links TRBV12-3 or TRBV12-4 with TRBJ1-1; D remains unclear. Trimming removed 2 bases at V and 2 bases at J, with 6 bases between. The length of the CDR3 is 13 residues. CDR3 DNA: TGTGCCAGCAGTTTAACTTCTAACACTGAAGCTTTCTTT. Protein sequence: CASSLTSNTEAFF.